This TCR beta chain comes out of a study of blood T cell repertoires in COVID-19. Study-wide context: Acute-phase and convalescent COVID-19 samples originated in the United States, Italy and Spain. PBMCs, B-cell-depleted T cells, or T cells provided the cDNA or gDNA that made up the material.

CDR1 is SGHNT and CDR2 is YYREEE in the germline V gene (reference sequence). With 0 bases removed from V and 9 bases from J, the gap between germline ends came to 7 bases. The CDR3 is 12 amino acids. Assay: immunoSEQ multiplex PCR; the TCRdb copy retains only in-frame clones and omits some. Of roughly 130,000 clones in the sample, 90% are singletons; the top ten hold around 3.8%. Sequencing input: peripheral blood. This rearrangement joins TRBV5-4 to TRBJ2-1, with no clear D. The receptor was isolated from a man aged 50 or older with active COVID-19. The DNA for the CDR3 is TGTGCCAGCAGCTTGGTTGAGAGTGAGCAGTTCTTC. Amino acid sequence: CASSLVESEQFF.